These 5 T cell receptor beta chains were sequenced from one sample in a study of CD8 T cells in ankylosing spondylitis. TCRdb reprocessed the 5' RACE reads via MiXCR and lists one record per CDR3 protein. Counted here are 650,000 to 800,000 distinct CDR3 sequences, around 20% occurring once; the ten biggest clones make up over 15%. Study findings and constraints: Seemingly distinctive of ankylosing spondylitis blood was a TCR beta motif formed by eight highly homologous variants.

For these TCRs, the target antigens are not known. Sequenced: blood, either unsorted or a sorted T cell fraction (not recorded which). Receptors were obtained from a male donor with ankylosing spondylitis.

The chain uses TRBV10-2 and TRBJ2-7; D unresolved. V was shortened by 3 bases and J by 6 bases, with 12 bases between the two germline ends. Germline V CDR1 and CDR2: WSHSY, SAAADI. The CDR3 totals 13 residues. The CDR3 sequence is CASSDIGWGEQYF. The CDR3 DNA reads TGCGCCAGCAGTGATATTGGGTGGGGCGAGCAGTACTTC.

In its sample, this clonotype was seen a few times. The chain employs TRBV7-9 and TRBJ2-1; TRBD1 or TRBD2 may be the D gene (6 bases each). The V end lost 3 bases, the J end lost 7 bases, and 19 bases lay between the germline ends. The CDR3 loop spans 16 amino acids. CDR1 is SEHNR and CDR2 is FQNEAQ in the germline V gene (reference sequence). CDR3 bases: TGTGCCAGCAGCTTCCCTCAGTATAGAGGGGGGAATGAGCAGTTCTTC. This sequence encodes CASSFPQYRGGNEQFF.

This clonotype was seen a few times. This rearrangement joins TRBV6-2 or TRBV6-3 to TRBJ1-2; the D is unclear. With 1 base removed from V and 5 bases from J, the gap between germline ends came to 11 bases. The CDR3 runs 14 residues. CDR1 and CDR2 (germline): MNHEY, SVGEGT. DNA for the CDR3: TGTGCCAGCAGTTACTTTCCGGGTCTGTATGGCTACACCTTC. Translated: CASSYFPGLYGYTF.

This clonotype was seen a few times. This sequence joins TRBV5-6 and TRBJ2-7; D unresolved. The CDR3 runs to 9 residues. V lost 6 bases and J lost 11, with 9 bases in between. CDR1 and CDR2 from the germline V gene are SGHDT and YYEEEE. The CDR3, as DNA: TGTGCCAGCAACCCTATGGAGTACTTC. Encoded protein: CASNPMEYF.

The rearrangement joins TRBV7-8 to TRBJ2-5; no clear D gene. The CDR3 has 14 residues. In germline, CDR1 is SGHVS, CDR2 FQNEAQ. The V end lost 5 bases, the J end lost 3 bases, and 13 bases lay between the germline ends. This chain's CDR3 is CASSHQIVEETQYF. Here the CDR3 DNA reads TGTGCCAGCAGCCACCAGATCGTCGAAGAGACCCAGTACTTC. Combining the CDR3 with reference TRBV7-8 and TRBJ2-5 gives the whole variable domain GAGVSQSPRYKVAKRGQDVALRCDPISGHVSLFWYQQALGQGPEFLTYFQNEAQLDKSGLPSDRFFAERPEGSVSTLKIQRTQQEDSAVYLCASSHQIVEETQYFGPGTRLLVL.